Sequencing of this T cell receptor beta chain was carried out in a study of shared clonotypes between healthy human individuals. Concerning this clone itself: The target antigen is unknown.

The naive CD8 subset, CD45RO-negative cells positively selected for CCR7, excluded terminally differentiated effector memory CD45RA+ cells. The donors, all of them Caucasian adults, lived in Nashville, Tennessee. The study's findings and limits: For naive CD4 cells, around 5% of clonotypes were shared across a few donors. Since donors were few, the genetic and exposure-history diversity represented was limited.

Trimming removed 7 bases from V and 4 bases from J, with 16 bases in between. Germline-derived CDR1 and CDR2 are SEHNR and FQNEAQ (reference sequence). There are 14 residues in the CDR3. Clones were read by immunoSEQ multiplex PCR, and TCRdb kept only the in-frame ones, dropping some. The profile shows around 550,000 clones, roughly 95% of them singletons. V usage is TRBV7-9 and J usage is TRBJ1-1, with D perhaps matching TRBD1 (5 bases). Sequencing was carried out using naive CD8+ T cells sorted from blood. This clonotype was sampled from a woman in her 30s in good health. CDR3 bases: TGTGCCAGCATAGACTCCGGGACTTCCACTGAAGCTTTCTTT. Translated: CASIDSGTSTEAFF.